This is a list of T cell receptor beta chains from one sample in a study of blood T cell repertoires in COVID-19. The protocol was immunoSEQ multiplex PCR, while the TCRdb copy is restricted to in-frame clones and leaves out a portion. The sample contains around 86,000 clones, roughly 85% of which appear only once. Sequenced input: peripheral blood. The receptors originated from a man older than 75 with acute or convalescent COVID-19. Each CDR3 is given with its conserved first and last residue. The D gene is left open where the match is weak. The size of a clone is reported for some rows only, either as once, few or many, or as a class for expanded clones.

j_gene	abundance	v_gene	d_gene	CDR3nt	CDR3aa
TRBJ1-2	NA	TRBV5-4	NA	TGTGCCAGCAGCTTAGGTCCACAGTCCTATGGCTACACCTTC	CASSLGPQSYGYTF
TRBJ1-1	NA	TRBV19	NA	TGTGCCAGTAGTATACAGGGGACCCGAGGGAGCACTGAAGCTTTCTTT	CASSIQGTRGSTEAFF
TRBJ2-3	NA	TRBV29-1	TRBD2	TGCAGCGTTGAACTGGCGGGGGGCGTAAATACGCAGTATTTT	CSVELAGGVNTQYF
TRBJ1-5	NA	TRBV24-1	NA	TGTGCCACCAGTGACGCCCGGGCGGGAGGGGAACAGCCCCAGCATTTT	CATSDARAGGEQPQHF
TRBJ2-5	NA	TRBV5-6	TRBD2	TGTGCCAGCAGCTTCATGGCGGGGGATACCCAGTACTTC	CASSFMAGDTQYF
TRBJ2-7	few	TRBV12-3/TRBV12-4	NA	TGTGCCAGCAGATCTACTTACGAGCAGTACTTC	CASRSTYEQYF
TRBJ1-4	NA	TRBV28	NA	TGTGCCAGCGATAAAGGAGGGAGTAATGAAAAACTGTTTTTT	CASDKGGSNEKLFF
TRBJ2-1	NA	TRBV19	TRBD1	TGTGCCAGCCGATCGGGACAGGGATCATACAATGAGCAGTTCTTC	CASRSGQGSYNEQFF
TRBJ2-3	once	TRBV5-1	TRBD2	TGCGCCAGCAGCTTGGCCCCAACTAGCGGGAGCACAGATACGCAGTATTTT	CASSLAPTSGSTDTQYF
TRBJ1-1	NA	TRBV29-1	NA	TGCAGCGTTCGACAAACGAACACTGAAGCTTTCTTT	CSVRQTNTEAFF